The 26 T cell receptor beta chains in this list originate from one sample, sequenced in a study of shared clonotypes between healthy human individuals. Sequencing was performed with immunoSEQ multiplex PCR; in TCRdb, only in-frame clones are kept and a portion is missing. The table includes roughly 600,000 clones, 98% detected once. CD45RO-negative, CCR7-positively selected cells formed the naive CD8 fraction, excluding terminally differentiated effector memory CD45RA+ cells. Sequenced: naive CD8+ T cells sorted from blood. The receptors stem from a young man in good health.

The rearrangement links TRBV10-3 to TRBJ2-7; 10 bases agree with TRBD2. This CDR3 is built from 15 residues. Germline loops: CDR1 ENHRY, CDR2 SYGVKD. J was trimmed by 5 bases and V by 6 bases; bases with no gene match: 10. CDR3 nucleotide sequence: TGTGCCATCAGAGTTCCTAGCGGGAGCCCACACGAGCAGTACTTC. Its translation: CAIRVPSGSPHEQYF.

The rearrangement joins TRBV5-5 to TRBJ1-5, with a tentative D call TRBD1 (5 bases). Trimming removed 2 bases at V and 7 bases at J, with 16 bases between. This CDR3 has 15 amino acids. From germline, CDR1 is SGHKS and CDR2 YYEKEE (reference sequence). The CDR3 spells CASSFSGVAEQPQHF. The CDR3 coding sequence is TGTGCCAGCAGCTTTTCGGGGGTTGCGGAACAGCCCCAGCATTTT.

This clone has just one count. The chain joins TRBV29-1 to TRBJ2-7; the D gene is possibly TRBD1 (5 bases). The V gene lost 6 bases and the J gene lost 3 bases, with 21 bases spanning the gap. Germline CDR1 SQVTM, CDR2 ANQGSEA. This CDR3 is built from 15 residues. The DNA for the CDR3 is TGCAGCGTCAATACCGGACAAACTACCTACTACGAGCAGTACTTC. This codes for CSVNTGQTTYYEQYF.

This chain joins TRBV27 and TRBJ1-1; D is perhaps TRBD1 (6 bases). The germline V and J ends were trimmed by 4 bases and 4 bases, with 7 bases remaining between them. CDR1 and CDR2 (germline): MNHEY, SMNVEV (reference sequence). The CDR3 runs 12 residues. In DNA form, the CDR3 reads TGTGCCAGCAGTTCGACAGGCACTGAAGCTTTCTTT. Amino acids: CASSSTGTEAFF.

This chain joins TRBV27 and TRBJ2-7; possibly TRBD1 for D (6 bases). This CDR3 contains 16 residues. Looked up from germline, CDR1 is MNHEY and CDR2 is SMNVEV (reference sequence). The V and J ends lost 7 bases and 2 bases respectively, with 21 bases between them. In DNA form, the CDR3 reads TGTGCCAGCAAACAGACAGGAGAACGCCTAACCTACGAGCAGTACTTC. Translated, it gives CASKQTGERLTYEQYF.

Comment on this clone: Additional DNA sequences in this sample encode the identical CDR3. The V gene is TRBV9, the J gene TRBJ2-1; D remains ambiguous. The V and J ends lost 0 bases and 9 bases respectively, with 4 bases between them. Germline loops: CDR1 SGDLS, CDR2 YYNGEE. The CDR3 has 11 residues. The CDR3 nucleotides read TGTGCCAGCAGCGTAGGCCTTGAGCAGTTCTTC. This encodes CASSVGLEQFF.

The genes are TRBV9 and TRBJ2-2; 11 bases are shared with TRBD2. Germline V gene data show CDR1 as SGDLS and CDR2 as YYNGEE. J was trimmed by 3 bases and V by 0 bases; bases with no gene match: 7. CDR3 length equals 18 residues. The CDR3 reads CASSVVHSGRADTGELFF. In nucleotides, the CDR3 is TGTGCCAGCAGCGTAGTTCATAGCGGGAGGGCCGACACCGGGGAGCTGTTTTTT.

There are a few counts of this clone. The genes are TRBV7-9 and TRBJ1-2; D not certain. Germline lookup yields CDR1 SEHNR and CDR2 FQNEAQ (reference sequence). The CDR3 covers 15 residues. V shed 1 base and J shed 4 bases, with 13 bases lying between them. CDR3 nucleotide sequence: TGTGCCAGCAGCTTAGGGGCTGAACGGCCCTATGGCTACACCTTC. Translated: CASSLGAERPYGYTF.

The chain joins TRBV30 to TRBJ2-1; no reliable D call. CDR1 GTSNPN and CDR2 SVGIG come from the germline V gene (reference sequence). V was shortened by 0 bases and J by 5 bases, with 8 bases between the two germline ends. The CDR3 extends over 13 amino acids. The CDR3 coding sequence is TGTGCCTGGAGTGTACTACCCAACAATGAGCAGTTCTTC. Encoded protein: CAWSVLPNNEQFF.

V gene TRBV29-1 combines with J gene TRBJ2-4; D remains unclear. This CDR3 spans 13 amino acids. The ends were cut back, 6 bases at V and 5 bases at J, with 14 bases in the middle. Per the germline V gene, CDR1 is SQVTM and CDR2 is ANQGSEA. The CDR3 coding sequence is TGCAGCGTCTGGGAAGGGTTTCAAAACATTCAGTACTTC. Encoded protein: CSVWEGFQNIQYF. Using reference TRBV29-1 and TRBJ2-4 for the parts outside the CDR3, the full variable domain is SAVISQKPSRDICQRGTSLTIQCQVDSQVTMMFWYRQQPGQSLTLIATANQGSEATYESGFVIDKFPISRPNLTFSTLTVSNMSPEDSSIYLCSVWEGFQNIQYFGAGTRLSVL.

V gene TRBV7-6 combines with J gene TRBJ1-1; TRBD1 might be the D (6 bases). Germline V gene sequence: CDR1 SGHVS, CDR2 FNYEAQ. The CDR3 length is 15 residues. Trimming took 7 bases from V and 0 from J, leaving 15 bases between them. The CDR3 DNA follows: TGTGCCAGCAAAAGCGACAGGCTTATGAACACTGAAGCTTTCTTT. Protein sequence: CASKSDRLMNTEAFF.

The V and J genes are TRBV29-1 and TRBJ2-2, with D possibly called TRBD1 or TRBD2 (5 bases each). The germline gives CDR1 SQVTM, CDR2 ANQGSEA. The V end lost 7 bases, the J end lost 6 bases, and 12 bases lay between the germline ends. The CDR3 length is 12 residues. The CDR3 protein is CSALGGPGELFF. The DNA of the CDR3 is TGCAGCGCCCTTGGGGGTCCCGGGGAGCTGTTTTTT.

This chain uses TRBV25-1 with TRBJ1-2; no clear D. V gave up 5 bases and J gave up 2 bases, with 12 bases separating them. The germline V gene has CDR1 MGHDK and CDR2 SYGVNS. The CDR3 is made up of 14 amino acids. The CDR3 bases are TGTGCCAGCAGTCCGCCATTCCCCAACTATGGCTACACCTTC. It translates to CASSPPFPNYGYTF.

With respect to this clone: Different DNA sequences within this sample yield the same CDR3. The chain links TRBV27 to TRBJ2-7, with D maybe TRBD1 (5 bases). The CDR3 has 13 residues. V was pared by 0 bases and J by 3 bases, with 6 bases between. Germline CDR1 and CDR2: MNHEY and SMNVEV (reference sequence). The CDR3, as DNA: TGTGCCAGCAGTTTATCAGACAGCTACGAGCAGTACTTC. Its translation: CASSLSDSYEQYF.

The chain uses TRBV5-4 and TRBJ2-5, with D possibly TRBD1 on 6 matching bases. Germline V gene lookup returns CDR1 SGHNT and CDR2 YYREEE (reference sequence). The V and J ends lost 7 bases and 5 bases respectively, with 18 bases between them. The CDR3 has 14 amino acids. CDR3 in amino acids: CASAGWGHGETQYF. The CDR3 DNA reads TGTGCCAGCGCCGGGTGGGGGCATGGGGAGACCCAGTACTTC.

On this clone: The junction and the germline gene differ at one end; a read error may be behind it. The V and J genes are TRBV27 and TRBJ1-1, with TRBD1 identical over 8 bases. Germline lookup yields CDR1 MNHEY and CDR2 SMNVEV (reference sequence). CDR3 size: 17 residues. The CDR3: CGSSPYRTGTLFTEAFF. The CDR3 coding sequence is TGTGGCAGCAGTCCTTACCGGACAGGGACCCTGTTCACTGAAGCTTTCTTT.

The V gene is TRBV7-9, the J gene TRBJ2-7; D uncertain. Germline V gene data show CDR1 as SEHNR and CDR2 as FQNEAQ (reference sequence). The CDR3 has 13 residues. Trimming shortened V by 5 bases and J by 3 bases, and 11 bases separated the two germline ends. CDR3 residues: CASSQPSDYEQYF. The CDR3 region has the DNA TGTGCCAGCAGCCAACCATCCGACTACGAGCAGTACTTC.

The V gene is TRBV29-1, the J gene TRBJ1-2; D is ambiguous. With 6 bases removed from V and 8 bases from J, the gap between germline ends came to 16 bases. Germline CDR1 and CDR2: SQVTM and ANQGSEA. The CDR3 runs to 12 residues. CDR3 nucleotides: TGCAGCGTCGACCTCCGGGCCGGCGGCTACACCTTC. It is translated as CSVDLRAGGYTF.

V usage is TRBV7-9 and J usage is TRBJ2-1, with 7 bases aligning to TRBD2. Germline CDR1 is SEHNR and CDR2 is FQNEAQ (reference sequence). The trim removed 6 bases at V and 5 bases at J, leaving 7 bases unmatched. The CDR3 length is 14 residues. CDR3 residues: CASSHSGNDNEQFF. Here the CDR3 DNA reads TGTGCCAGCAGTCACAGCGGGAACGACAATGAGCAGTTCTTC.

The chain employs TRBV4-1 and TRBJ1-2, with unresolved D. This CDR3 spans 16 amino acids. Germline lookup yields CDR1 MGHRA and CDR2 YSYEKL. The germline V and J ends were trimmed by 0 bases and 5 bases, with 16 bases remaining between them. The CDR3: CASSQENLRPSYGYTF. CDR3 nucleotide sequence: TGCGCCAGCAGCCAAGAAAACCTCCGACCCAGTTATGGCTACACCTTC.

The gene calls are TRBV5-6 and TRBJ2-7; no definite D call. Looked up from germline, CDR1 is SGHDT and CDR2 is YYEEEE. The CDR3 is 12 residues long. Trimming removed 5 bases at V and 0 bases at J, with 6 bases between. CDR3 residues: CASSGVSYEQYF. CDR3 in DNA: TGTGCCAGCAGTGGAGTCTCCTACGAGCAGTACTTC.

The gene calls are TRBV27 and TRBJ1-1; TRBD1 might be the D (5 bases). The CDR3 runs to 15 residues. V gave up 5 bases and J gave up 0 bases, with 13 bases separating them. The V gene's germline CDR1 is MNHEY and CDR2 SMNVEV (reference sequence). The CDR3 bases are TGTGCCAGCAGTCACCGCGGGGGGATGAACACTGAAGCTTTCTTT. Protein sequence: CASSHRGGMNTEAFF.

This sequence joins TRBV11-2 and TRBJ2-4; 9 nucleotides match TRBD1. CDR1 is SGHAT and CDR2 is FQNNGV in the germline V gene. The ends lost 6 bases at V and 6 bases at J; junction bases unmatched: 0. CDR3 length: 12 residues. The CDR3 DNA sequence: TGTGCCAGCAGGGGACAGGGAAACATTCAGTACTTC. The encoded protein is CASRGQGNIQYF.

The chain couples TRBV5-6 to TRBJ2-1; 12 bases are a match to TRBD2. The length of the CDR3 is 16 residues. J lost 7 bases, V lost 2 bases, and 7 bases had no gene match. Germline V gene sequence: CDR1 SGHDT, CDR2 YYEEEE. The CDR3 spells CASSFTGLAGTNEQFF. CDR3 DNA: TGTGCCAGCAGCTTTACAGGACTAGCGGGAACAAATGAGCAGTTCTTC.

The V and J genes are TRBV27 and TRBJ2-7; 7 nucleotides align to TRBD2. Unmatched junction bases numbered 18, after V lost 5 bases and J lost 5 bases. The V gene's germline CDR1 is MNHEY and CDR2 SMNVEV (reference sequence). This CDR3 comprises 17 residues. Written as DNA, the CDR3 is TGTGCCAGCAGTCCCAGTCCGGGCCAGCGGGATAAGGACGAGCAGTACTTC. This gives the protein CASSPSPGQRDKDEQYF.

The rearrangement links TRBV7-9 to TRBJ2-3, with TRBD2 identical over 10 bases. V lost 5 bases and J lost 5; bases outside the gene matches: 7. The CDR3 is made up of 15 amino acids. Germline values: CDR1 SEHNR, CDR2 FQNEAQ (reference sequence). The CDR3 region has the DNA TGTGCCAGCAGCCTCGGGACTAGCGAGGGAGATACGCAGTATTTT. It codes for CASSLGTSEGDTQYF.